Sequencing of this T cell receptor beta chain was carried out in a study of CD8 T cells in ankylosing spondylitis (dated by TCRdb to 2015 to 2018). About the investigation overall: The study profiled T cell receptor beta repertoires in healthy donors and ankylosing spondylitis patients to find disease-linked TCR variants. The full study cohort comprised around 25 ankylosing spondylitis patients and about 110 healthy donors. Peripheral blood was sampled, and synovial fluid was also collected from ankylosing spondylitis patients. The paper's findings and limits, for the study overall: A TCR beta motif made up of eight highly homologous amino acid variants appeared to be characteristic of blood from ankylosing spondylitis patients. The disease-linked clones had a CD8+ phenotype and were found at relatively low frequencies in peripheral blood. The disease-linked clones were reported as significantly enriched in matched synovial fluid samples from ankylosing spondylitis patients. Some motif variants had previously been reported in the synovial fluid and blood of reactive arthritis patients, which suggests shared mechanisms of disease initiation.

The cysteine opens and the phenylalanine closes a CDR3 of 16 amino acids. The CDR3 DNA has 48 bases and is translated from base 1. Trimming accounts for 4 bases at V and 9 bases at J, while the number of junction bases matched to no gene is 14. The germline V gene yields KGHSH for CDR1 and LQKENI for CDR2. This clonotype came up once. Its antigen has not been determined. Qualities for individual bases were not recorded, and no much larger clone is one base off. Sequenced using an Illumina HiSeq 2500. Quantitative 5'-RACE with molecular barcodes was used to prepare TCR beta libraries. As for the original processing: A new computational method based on a probabilistic model of VDJ rearrangement was used to identify disease-linked TCR variants. Clones were called with MiXCR by TCRdb after fastp trimmed the public reads at Q25, and only in-frame beta chains were retained. Every distinct CDR3 protein forms one entry, paired with its most common genes and DNA. In this record, the V and J calls reflect TCRdb's handling and not the investigators' own analysis. The sample table records roughly 450,000 distinct CDR3 sequences; 25% to 30% of these occur just once. Of the sample, 0.89% is held by the ten largest clones.

The chain uses TRBV18 and TRBJ2-1, with TRBD1 identical over 8 junction bases. The receptor was isolated from a male donor with ankylosing spondylitis. Sequencing was carried out using blood, either unsorted or a sorted T cell fraction (not recorded which). Read as DNA, the sequence is TGTGCCAGCTCACACCCCCCCGGCAGGGGGCCAGGTGAGCAGTTCTTC. The translation is CASSHPPGRGPGEQFF.